Listed below are T cell receptor beta chains from one sample, sequenced in a study of T cells in Graves' hyperthyroidism and ophthalmopathy. TCRdb reprocessed the multiplex PCR reads via MiXCR and lists one record per CDR3 protein. Of some 550,000 distinct CDR3 sequences listed, more than 20% are singletons. Sequences were obtained from blood. These receptors originate from a man younger than 35 with Graves' hyperthyroidism. Both conserved end residues are part of each CDR3. D genes are given only for firm matches. Only part of the rows carry a size: once, few, many, or a class if the clone is expanded.

V gene,clone size,D gene,J gene,CDR3 DNA,CDR3 protein
TRBV6-2/TRBV6-3,NA,TRBD2,TRBJ2-7,TGTGCCAGCACACCCGGTGCTAGCGGGAGAAGCCCTCTCTACGAGCAGTACTTC,CASTPGASGRSPLYEQYF
TRBV11-1,NA,NA,TRBJ1-2,TGTGCCAGCAGCCCTCCCCCGAGGCAGAACAACTATGGCTACACCTTC,CASSPPPRQNNYGYTF
TRBV28,many,NA,TRBJ1-5,TGTGCCAGCAGTCCTTCGAAGGCTCTCAATCAGCCCCAGCATTTT,CASSPSKALNQPQHF
TRBV6-1,many,NA,TRBJ1-5,TGTGCCAGCAGTGAAGGGGGGGAATTCCAGCCCCAGCATTTT,CASSEGGEFQPQHF
TRBV19,many,NA,TRBJ1-1,TGTGCCAGTAGTATAGAGGCGGTGAGGAACACTGAAGCTTTCTTT,CASSIEAVRNTEAFF
TRBV7-8,many,TRBD1,TRBJ2-7,TGTGCCAGCAGCTTGGCCGGACAGGACTACGAGCAGTACTTC,CASSLAGQDYEQYF
TRBV28,NA,NA,TRBJ2-5,TGTGCCAGCAGCCCCGGCAGAATCGGAGAGACCCAGTACTTC,CASSPGRIGETQYF
TRBV10-3,NA,NA,TRBJ1-6,TGTGCCATCAGCCCTCAGGGGTATAATTCACCCCTCCACTTT,CAISPQGYNSPLHF
TRBV5-1,NA,NA,TRBJ1-6,TGCGCCAGCAGCTTGGCCGGGCGGGGGACACCCCTCCACTTT,CASSLAGRGTPLHF
TRBV6-1,many,NA,TRBJ1-2,TGTGCCAGCAGTGAGTGGCAGGGGCGAAACTATGGCTACACCTTC,CASSEWQGRNYGYTF
TRBV27,few,NA,TRBJ1-2,TGTGCCAGCAGTACACCGACGGGGGTCTACACCTTC,CASSTPTGVYTF
TRBV30,many,NA,TRBJ1-2,TGTGCCTGGAGTAAAGGGTTATGGGCCTATGGCTACACCTTC,CAWSKGLWAYGYTF
TRBV6-2/TRBV6-3,NA,NA,TRBJ1-1,TGTGCCAGCGACGAAGGACAGCCGAACACTGAAGCTTTCTTT,CASDEGQPNTEAFF
TRBV10-3,many,TRBD2,TRBJ2-5,TGTGCTCACAGCACTAGCGGGTCCCCCGGGGAGACCCAGTACTTC,CAHSTSGSPGETQYF
TRBV12-3/TRBV12-4,many,NA,TRBJ1-1,TGTGCCAGCAGTCCAGCAGGGCGTAACACTGAAGCTTTCTTT,CASSPAGRNTEAFF
TRBV6-2/TRBV6-3,few,TRBD1,TRBJ2-7,TGCGCAACAGGGGCGACAACCTACGAGCAGTACTTC,CATGATTYEQYF
TRBV4-1,many,TRBD2,TRBJ2-2,TGCGCCAGCAGCCAAGAAAGCGGGGTCAGCTGGATGGCCGGGGAGCTGTTTTTT,CASSQESGVSWMAGELFF
TRBV11-2,many,TRBD1,TRBJ1-1,TGTGCCAGCAGCTTAGATCTCCAACAGGGGGATTTT,CASSLDLQQGDF
TRBV7-9,many,NA,TRBJ1-2,TGTGCCAGCAGCCCCGGGACGGCCTTTCCCTACACCTTC,CASSPGTAFPYTF
TRBV5-1,many,NA,TRBJ1-1,TGCGCCAGCAGCTTGCTCACAGGGCTATTGAACACTGAAGCTTTCTTT,CASSLLTGLLNTEAFF
TRBV28,few,TRBD1,TRBJ1-5,TGTGCCAGCAGTATGCAGGGGGCTACTCAGCCCCAGCATTTT,CASSMQGATQPQHF
TRBV7-3,few,TRBD1,TRBJ2-4,TGTGCCAGCAGCCTCATTAATCCCCTACAGGGGGCAGCCAAAAACATTCAGTACTTC,CASSLINPLQGAAKNIQYF
TRBV7-2,NA,NA,TRBJ1-5,TGTGCCAGCAGCTTAGCGGGGGCAGGGGGCAATCAGCCCCAGCATTTT,CASSLAGAGGNQPQHF
TRBV24-1,many,NA,TRBJ1-2,TGTGCCACCAGTGATCGGGGAGCTAACTATGGCTACACCTTC,CATSDRGANYGYTF
TRBV9,many,NA,TRBJ2-5,TGTGCCAGCAGCGTAGGCGGAGCAACCCAAGAGACCCAGTACTTC,CASSVGGATQETQYF
TRBV5-1,NA,TRBD1,TRBJ1-1,TGCGCCAGCAGCTTATCCGGGACAGGGGTGGCGGGCACTGAAGCTTTCTTT,CASSLSGTGVAGTEAFF
TRBV5-4,NA,NA,TRBJ2-7,TGTGCCAGCAGCTCTGAAAAAGGGGTCTCCCTACTTCGGTACGAGCAGTACTTC,CASSSEKGVSLLRYEQYF
TRBV5-6,many,NA,TRBJ2-7,TGTGCCAGCAGCAAAGGGGCAGTACCCGAGCAGTACTTC,CASSKGAVPEQYF
TRBV12-3/TRBV12-4,many,TRBD1,TRBJ2-7,TGTGCCAGCAGCCTGGGACAGCCCTCCTACGAGCAGTACTTC,CASSLGQPSYEQYF
TRBV5-1,many,NA,TRBJ2-7,TGCGCCAGCAGCTCGGGAGGACAGTTCTACGAGCAGTACTTC,CASSSGGQFYEQYF
TRBV12-3/TRBV12-4,many,TRBD2,TRBJ2-7,TGTGCCAGCAGTCTAGCGGGGGGGCCTCTCGAGCAGTACTTC,CASSLAGGPLEQYF
TRBV7-6,NA,TRBD1,TRBJ1-5,TGTGCCAGCAGCCCCGGGACAGGGGGGCCAAATAGCAATCAGCCCCAGCATTTT,CASSPGTGGPNSNQPQHF
TRBV24-1,NA,NA,TRBJ2-2,TGTGCCACCAGTGATTCCCTGTCCGGCGCGAACACCGGGGAGCTGTTTTTT,CATSDSLSGANTGELFF
TRBV12-3/TRBV12-4,many,NA,TRBJ1-1,TGTGCCGGGTCCAGCGGGGGAGGCACTGAAGCTTTCTTT,CAGSSGGGTEAFF
TRBV4-1,many,TRBD1,TRBJ1-2,TGCGCCAGCAGCCGAGTGGGACAGGCATACTATGGCTACACCTTC,CASSRVGQAYYGYTF
TRBV12-3/TRBV12-4,many,NA,TRBJ1-6,TGTGCCAGCAGTTTAACGGGCAGGGGAGCGTCACCCCTCCACTTT,CASSLTGRGASPLHF